The T cell receptor beta chain described here comes from a study of monozygotic twins with inflammatory bowel disease. Findings of the study overall: It was not supported that a single strong signal or clonotype was associated with IBD.

Total RNA amounting to about 3,300 ng went into each TCR library. TCRdb reprocessed the 5' RACE reads; each CDR3 protein has one entry and no DNA is given. The sample is made up of fewer than 550,000 distinct CDR3 sequences, and the top ten hold 2.4% of it. Note on this clonotype: Its antigen remains unidentified.

The V gene's germline CDR1 is MDHEN and CDR2 SYDVKM. The CDR3 is made up of 14 amino acids. Blood, 2.5 to 3 ml, was drawn per donor. The sample taken for sequencing was blood. This chain joins TRBV28 and TRBJ2-5; the TCRdb D gene call, TRBD2, has no DNA to confirm it. This TCR derives from a human donor with ulcerative colitis or Crohn's disease, or a healthy co-twin of an affected twin (not recorded which). The CDR3 loop reads CASKSTKAGETQYF.